Listed below are T cell receptor beta chains from one sample, sequenced in a study of blood T cells in healthy people across ages. MiXCR was run by TCRdb on the 5' RACE reads, yielding one entry per CDR3 protein. The sample yields 550,000 to 800,000 distinct CDR3 sequences, around 21% seen once. The sequenced sample consisted of blood. Source of these receptors: a man between 65 and 79 years old in good health. Each CDR3 is given with its conserved first and last residue. The D gene is left open where the match is weak. Only part of the rows carry a size: once, few, many, or a class if the clone is expanded.

few | TRBJ2-4 | TRBV10-3 | TRBD2 | CAISESLAGRGIQYF | TGTGCCATCAGTGAGTCCTTAGCGGGGAGGGGCATTCAGTACTTC
- | TRBJ2-6 | TRBV18 | - | CASSLQGPSGANVLTF | TGTGCCAGCTCATTACAGGGACCCTCTGGGGCCAACGTCCTGACTTTC
many | TRBJ1-6 | TRBV7-9 | - | CASSHRRQGINSPLHF | TGTGCCAGCAGCCACCGGCGGCAGGGTATCAATTCACCCCTCCACTTT
- | TRBJ1-4 | TRBV3-1 | - | CASSQDSKGYGEKLFF | TGTGCCAGCAGCCAAGATTCGAAAGGGTACGGTGAAAAACTGTTTTTT
- | TRBJ1-6 | TRBV20-1 | TRBD1 | CSAIQGTGRSPLHF | TGCAGTGCTATCCAGGGGACAGGGAGATCACCCCTCCACTTT
- | TRBJ2-2 | TRBV20-1 | TRBD1 | CSARTGSNTGELFF | TGCAGTGCCAGGACAGGGTCGAACACCGGGGAGCTGTTTTTT
- | TRBJ1-5 | TRBV6-2/TRBV6-3 | - | CASSPPRAQLGSNQPQHF | TGTGCCAGCAGTCCCCCGAGGGCACAATTGGGAAGCAATCAGCCCCAGCATTTT
few | TRBJ2-1 | TRBV7-2 | TRBD2 | CASSLAITSGGNEQFF | TGTGCCAGCAGCTTAGCAATCACTAGCGGGGGGAATGAGCAGTTCTTC
few | TRBJ1-2 | TRBV12-3/TRBV12-4 | TRBD1 | CASSLDRGTNYGYTF | TGTGCCAGCAGCCTCGACAGGGGGACTAACTATGGCTACACCTTC
- | TRBJ2-1 | TRBV7-3 | - | CASSLNRGYEQFF | TGTGCCAGCAGCTTAAATAGGGGGTATGAGCAGTTCTTC
few | TRBJ2-5 | TRBV5-4 | - | CASSDDMQETQYF | TGTGCCAGCAGCGACGACATGCAAGAGACCCAGTACTTC
few | TRBJ2-5 | TRBV20-1 | - | CSARESGSSPETQYF | TGCAGTGCTAGAGAGTCGGGCAGTAGCCCAGAGACCCAGTACTTC
few | TRBJ1-4 | TRBV28 | TRBD1 | CASSFAQGIEKLFF | TGTGCCAGCAGTTTCGCACAGGGGATCGAAAAACTGTTTTTT
few | TRBJ2-7 | TRBV5-1 | TRBD1 | CASSLAIGQGSNERFF | TGCGCCAGCAGCTTGGCGATAGGACAGGGAAGCAATGAGCGGTTCTTC
many | TRBJ2-4 | TRBV20-1 | - | CSARDRGEGAKNIQYF | TGCAGTGCTAGAGATAGAGGGGAAGGAGCCAAAAACATTCAGTACTTC
- | TRBJ2-7 | TRBV29-1 | TRBD2 | CSVEKASGHYYEQYF | TGCAGCGTTGAAAAGGCTAGCGGACATTACTACGAGCAGTACTTC
- | TRBJ2-3 | TRBV7-6 | TRBD1 | CASSLKRDRATGTQYF | TGTGCCAGCAGCTTAAAGCGGGACAGGGCTACAGGTACGCAGTATTTT
- | TRBJ2-3 | TRBV21-1 | - | CASSKDGGGSTDTQYF | TGTGCCAGCAGCAAGGATGGCGGGGGAAGCACAGATACGCAGTATTTT
- | TRBJ1-1 | TRBV20-1 | - | CSATTRAGAVNTEAFF | TGCAGTGCTACTACACGAGCGGGGGCCGTGAACACTGAAGCTTTCTTT
- | TRBJ1-5 | TRBV2 | TRBD1 | CASRTGGNQPQHF | TGTGCCAGCAGGACAGGGGGTAATCAGCCCCAGCATTTT
- | TRBJ1-4 | TRBV4-3 | - | CASSQGIGGHSNEKLFF | TGCGCCAGCAGCCAAGGGATAGGAGGACACAGCAATGAAAAACTGTTTTTT
- | TRBJ2-1 | TRBV12-3/TRBV12-4 | TRBD2 | CAGSGGTSSSFYNEQFF | TGTGCCGGCAGTGGAGGGACTAGCAGTTCTTTCTACAATGAGCAGTTCTTC
few | TRBJ2-7 | TRBV6-2/TRBV6-3 | - | CASSYSIYYPSYEQYF | TGTGCCAGCAGTTACTCGATTTACTACCCCTCCTACGAGCAGTACTTC
- | TRBJ1-4 | TRBV6-1 | TRBD1 | CASTPDRVEKLFF | TGTGCCAGCACTCCCGACAGGGTAGAAAAACTGTTTTTT
few | TRBJ2-7 | TRBV5-1 | - | CASSLLTGPTYEQYF | TGCGCCAGCAGCTTACTTACAGGGCCCACCTACGAGCAGTACTTC
many | TRBJ2-1 | TRBV28 | - | CASSLDGDNEQFF | TGTGCCAGCAGTTTAGACGGAGACAATGAGCAGTTCTTC
few | TRBJ2-7 | TRBV24-1 | TRBD2 | CATSDSSTSGSYEQYF | TGTGCCACCAGTGATTCTTCGACTAGCGGGAGTTACGAGCAGTACTTC
few | TRBJ2-2 | TRBV7-9 | TRBD2 | CASSPLAGFLNTGELFF | TGTGCCAGCAGCCCCCTAGCGGGATTTCTGAACACCGGGGAGCTGTTTTTT
few | TRBJ2-1 | TRBV12-3/TRBV12-4 | TRBD1 | CASSSKTGASEKQFF | TGTGCCAGCAGTTCTAAGACAGGGGCCTCGGAAAAGCAGTTCTTC
many | TRBJ2-3 | TRBV29-1 | TRBD2 | CSVESQRGGADTQYF | TGCAGCGTTGAATCCCAGCGGGGAGGGGCAGATACGCAGTATTTT
- | TRBJ2-4 | TRBV7-2 | - | CASSRGLQGIQYF | TGTGCCAGCAGCCGGGGACTTCAAGGCATTCAGTACTTC
- | TRBJ2-7 | TRBV2 | - | CASFSSYEQYF | TGTGCCAGCTTTAGCTCCTACGAGCAGTACTTC
few | TRBJ2-7 | TRBV29-1 | TRBD2 | CSVGSGRNYEQYF | TGCAGCGTCGGGAGCGGGAGGAACTACGAGCAGTACTTC
few | TRBJ1-1 | TRBV20-1 | TRBD1 | CSARGRGRPEAFF | TGCAGTGCTAGGGGCAGGGGGCGTCCTGAAGCTTTCTTT
- | TRBJ1-2 | TRBV5-1 | TRBD1 | CASSSGQEYGYTF | TGCGCCAGCAGTTCCGGACAGGAGTATGGCTACACCTTC
- | TRBJ1-5 | TRBV5-6 | - | CASSLAQGLSNQPQHF | TGTGCCAGCAGCTTGGCCCAGGGCTTGAGCAATCAGCCCCAGCATTTT
- | TRBJ2-7 | TRBV5-1 | TRBD1 | CASSWAGTESYEQYF | TGCGCCAGCAGCTGGGCCGGGACAGAGTCCTACGAGCAGTACTTC
- | TRBJ1-3 | TRBV6-1 | - | CASSENVNSGNTIYF | TGTGCCAGCAGTGAAAACGTAAACTCTGGAAACACCATATATTTT
few | TRBJ1-2 | TRBV20-1 | - | CSATLQYDGYTF | TGCAGTGCTACATTACAGTATGATGGCTACACCTTC
few | TRBJ2-5 | TRBV15 | TRBD1 | CATSRGQGQETQYF | TGTGCCACCAGCCGAGGACAGGGCCAAGAGACCCAGTACTTC
few | TRBJ1-4 | TRBV3-1 | - | CASSRPGLPNEKLFF | TGTGCCAGCAGCCGACCGGGACTGCCTAATGAAAAACTGTTTTTT
- | TRBJ2-4 | TRBV28 | - | CASSLPGSISKNIQYF | TGTGCCAGCAGTTTACCCGGGAGTATATCCAAAAACATTCAGTACTTC
- | TRBJ2-1 | TRBV11-2 | - | CASTLGAGANEQFF | TGTGCCAGCACCCTAGGGGCAGGCGCTAATGAGCAGTTCTTC
- | TRBJ2-1 | TRBV29-1 | TRBD2 | CSVTSGSYEQFF | TGCAGCGTGACTAGCGGGAGCTATGAGCAGTTCTTC
- | TRBJ2-2 | TRBV6-1 | - | CASSTLREIGELFF | TGTGCCAGCAGTACCTTAAGGGAGATCGGGGAGCTGTTTTTT
- | TRBJ2-3 | TRBV7-2 | TRBD2 | CASSLVGGRSTDTQYF | TGTGCCAGCAGCTTAGTTGGCGGGAGGAGCACAGATACGCAGTATTTT
- | TRBJ1-4 | TRBV21-1 | - | CASSNSPQGNEKLFF | TGTGCCAGCAGCAATTCTCCACAGGGTAATGAAAAACTGTTTTTT
- | TRBJ1-3 | TRBV7-9 | - | CASSRGTGSGNTIYF | TGTGCCAGCAGCCGTGGGACGGGGTCTGGAAACACCATATATTTT
few | TRBJ2-7 | TRBV7-2 | - | CASRGGAVPYEQYF | TGTGCCAGCAGGGGGGGTGCCGTTCCCTACGAGCAGTACTTC
- | TRBJ2-1 | TRBV12-3/TRBV12-4 | - | CASSLDSLREQFF | TGTGCCAGCAGTTTAGATAGTTTACGAGAGCAGTTCTTC
- | TRBJ2-7 | TRBV12-3/TRBV12-4 | - | CASSPSLGRYEQYF | TGTGCCAGCAGTCCCTCCCTCGGGCGTTACGAGCAGTACTTC
- | TRBJ2-1 | TRBV7-2 | - | CASSLVLGSAYNEQFF | TGTGCCAGCAGCTTAGTCCTGGGGTCCGCCTACAATGAGCAGTTCTTC
few | TRBJ2-5 | TRBV19 | - | CASSGTALGTQYF | TGTGCCAGTTCCGGCACAGCCCTCGGGACCCAGTACTTC
- | TRBJ2-1 | TRBV2 | TRBD2 | CASRASGVAYNEQFF | TGTGCCAGCAGGGCTAGCGGAGTCGCCTACAATGAGCAGTTCTTC
- | TRBJ2-7 | TRBV6-5 | - | CASSRNPRGREQYF | TGTGCCAGCAGCCGAAACCCCAGGGGCCGCGAGCAGTACTTC